This entry lists 16 T cell receptor beta chains sequenced from one sample in a study of identical twins. MiXCR, run by TCRdb on the 5' RACE reads, gives a single entry per CDR3 protein. The table includes 1.5 million to 2 million distinct CDR3 sequences, more than 30% detected once. The source material was cord blood. The receptors shown here come from a newborn girl in good health.

The chain employs TRBV4-2 and TRBJ2-5, with 8 bases that match TRBD2. CDR1 LGHNA and CDR2 YNFKEQ come from the germline V gene. The V gene end was trimmed by 0 bases and the J gene end by 2 bases; junction bases not matched to a gene: 8. The CDR3 has 17 residues. Here the CDR3 reads CASSQDLPAGEQETQYF. The CDR3 DNA reads as TGTGCCAGCAGCCAAGATCTTCCAGCGGGGGAACAAGAGACCCAGTACTTC.

The rearrangement joins TRBV20-1 to TRBJ1-5; 9 nucleotides align to TRBD1. The length of the CDR3 is 12 residues. V shed 8 bases, J shed 4 bases, and the junction held 3 bases outside the gene matches. Germline V CDR1 and CDR2: DFQATT, SNEGSKA (reference sequence). The CDR3 loop reads CSIQGANQPQHF. DNA of the CDR3: TGCAGTATACAGGGGGCAAATCAGCCCCAGCATTTT.

This clonotype was observed a handful of times. This rearrangement joins TRBV2 to TRBJ2-7, with 10 bases identical to TRBD2. Germline lookup yields CDR1 SNHLY and CDR2 FYNNEI. The V and J ends lost 8 bases and 1 base, in that order; junction bases with no gene match: 11. This CDR3 contains 16 residues. CDR3 bases: TGTGCCAGCTATCCTATAGCGGGGGGATTATCCTACGAGCAGTACTTC. Translating it yields CASYPIAGGLSYEQYF. The entire variable domain, with the rest obtained from reference TRBV2 and TRBJ2-7, is as follows: EPEVTQTPSHQVTQMGQEVILRCVPISNHLYFYWYRQILGQKVEFLVSFYNNEISEKSEIFDDQFSVERPDGSNFTLKIRSTKLEDSAMYFCASYPIAGGLSYEQYFGPGTRLTVT.

This clonotype was seen many times. The chain recombines TRBV4-2 with TRBJ2-3; D is unresolved. The CDR3 is 15 amino acids. The germline CDR1 and CDR2 sequences are LGHNA and YNFKEQ. V gave up 3 bases and J gave up 2 bases, with 12 bases separating them. This CDR3 reads CASSQETVPTDTQYF. CDR3 nucleotide sequence: TGTGCCAGCAGCCAGGAGACTGTCCCCACAGATACGCAGTATTTT.

This clonotype was seen a few times. This chain links TRBV20-1 with TRBJ2-1, with a tentative D call TRBD1 (6 bases). This CDR3 region has 13 residues. CDR1 DFQATT and CDR2 SNEGSKA come from the germline V gene (reference sequence). V was pared by 5 bases and J by 2 bases, with 10 bases between. CDR3 sequence reads: CSAPRGPYNEQFF. In DNA, the CDR3 is TGCAGTGCTCCCAGGGGACCCTACAATGAGCAGTTCTTC.

This clonotype was detected a few times. The genes are TRBV15 and TRBJ2-1; D perhaps matches TRBD1 (5 bases). Germline assignment: CDR1 LNHNV and CDR2 YYDKDF (reference sequence). Trimming pared 5 bases from V and 6 bases from J, leaving 11 bases between. This CDR3 comprises 13 residues. CDR3 coding DNA: TGTGCCACCAGCGCTCAGGGATCCAATGAGCAGTTCTTC. Translated, it gives CATSAQGSNEQFF.

In regard to this clonotype: A read error may produce the germline difference seen at one junction end. The chain links TRBV12-3 or TRBV12-4 to TRBJ1-6; TRBD1 might be the D (5 bases). This CDR3 is 17 amino acids long. CDR3 nucleotides: TGTGCCAGCAGCGAGCCCCAGGGTTTCTCCTATAATTCACCCCCCCACTTT. It is translated as CASSEPQGFSYNSPPHF.

This clonotype occurred a few times. The chain has TRBV5-1 and TRBJ2-7; 12 bases line up with TRBD2. The CDR3 loop spans 16 amino acids. J gave up 4 bases and V 1 base, and 6 bases lay outside the gene matches. Germline V gives CDR1 SGHRS, CDR2 YFSETQ. CDR3 DNA sequence: TGCGCCAGCAGCTTGTCCCTAGCGGGAGGGCGGTACGAGCAGTACTTC. It specifies CASSLSLAGGRYEQYF.

The J gene is TRBJ1-4, the V gene TRBV4-1, with D possibly being TRBD1 (5 bases). The V end was cut by 2 bases, the J end by 5 bases, with 12 bases between. The germline V gene has CDR1 MGHRA and CDR2 YSYEKL. The CDR3 contains 15 residues. CDR3 amino acids: CASSQIGRQNEKLFF. The CDR3 nucleotides are TGCGCCAGCAGCCAAATTGGGCGACAGAATGAAAAACTGTTTTTT.

This clonotype was seen a few times. The chain has TRBV6-1 and TRBJ1-4; D is uncertain. Germline CDR1 is MNHNS and CDR2 is SASEGT. The CDR3 loop spans 12 amino acids. V lost 6 bases and J lost 8, with 10 bases in between. The CDR3 DNA sequence: TGTGCCAGCAGCCCACACAGAGAAAAACTGTTTTTT. Translating gives CASSPHREKLFF.

This clonotype was observed a few times. This chain uses TRBV29-1 with TRBJ1-4, with D perhaps matching TRBD1 (6 bases). V was pared by 6 bases and J by 8 bases, with 16 bases between. This CDR3 has 13 amino acids. Germline CDR1 SQVTM, CDR2 ANQGSEA. CDR3: CSVRDGGREKLFF. In nucleotides, the CDR3 is TGCAGCGTGAGGGACGGGGGGCGCGAAAAACTGTTTTTT.

This clonotype was counted only a few times. This chain links TRBV10-3 with TRBJ1-5, with D uncertain. Germline assignment: CDR1 ENHRY and CDR2 SYGVKD. This CDR3 contains 14 residues. Trimming removed 3 bases from V and 0 bases from J, with 6 bases in between. The CDR3 bases are TGTGCCATCAGTGACGGAGATAGCAATCAGCCCCAGCATTTT. As protein: CAISDGDSNQPQHF.

This clonotype was detected once. The J gene is TRBJ1-2, the V gene TRBV5-1, with 7 positions matching TRBD1. The V and J ends lost 4 bases and 3 bases, in that order; junction bases with no gene match: 18. The CDR3 consists of 18 residues. Germline V gene sequence: CDR1 SGHRS, CDR2 YFSETQ. The CDR3 bases are TGCGCCAGCAGCCTAAACCGCCGCGGACAGGCCCCACACTATGGCTACACCTTC. Translating gives CASSLNRRGQAPHYGYTF.

The chain links TRBV6-5 to TRBJ1-1; tentatively, D is TRBD1 (5 bases). V lost 2 bases and J lost 0, with 13 bases in between. Germline assignment: CDR1 MNHEY and CDR2 SVGAGI. The CDR3 is made up of 16 amino acids. The CDR3 bases are TGTGCCAGCAGTTACGGGACGGGCGCGTTGAACACTGAAGCTTTCTTT. It yields the protein CASSYGTGALNTEAFF.

The chain carries TRBV6-6 and TRBJ1-5; TRBD1 aligns across 12 bases. Germline V gene sequence: CDR1 MNHNY, CDR2 SVGAGI (reference sequence). The V gene end was trimmed by 8 bases and the J gene end by 5 bases; junction bases not matched to a gene: 7. The CDR3 extends over 15 amino acids. CDR3 amino acids: CASFSGTGGDQPQHF. CDR3 nucleotides: TGTGCCAGCTTTTCCGGGACAGGGGGCGATCAGCCCCAGCATTTT.

This rearrangement joins TRBV7-2 to TRBJ2-1, with 9 nucleotides matching TRBD1. This CDR3 spans 14 amino acids. CDR1 SGHTA and CDR2 FQGNSA come from the germline V gene. V shed 5 bases and J 7 bases; nucleotides not matched to a gene: 6. CDR3 sequence: CASSPTGGRNEQFF. DNA of the CDR3: TGTGCCAGCAGCCCGACAGGGGGGAGAAATGAGCAGTTCTTC. The variable domain in full, with the rest retrieved from reference TRBV7-2 and TRBJ2-1, is GAGVSQSPSNKVTEKGKDVELRCDPISGHTALYWYRQSLGQGLEFLIYFQGNSAPDKSGLPSDRFSAERTGGSVSTLTIQRTQQEDSAVYLCASSPTGGRNEQFFGPGTRLTVL.